The 25 T cell receptor beta chains below all came from one sample that was sequenced in a study of T cells in Graves' hyperthyroidism and ophthalmopathy. Authors of the study amplified TCR beta CDR3 regions from RNA transcripts. The HTBI primer set was used in a first-round RT-PCR of the TCR CDR3. TCRdb itself ran the multiplex PCR reads through MiXCR, one entry per CDR3 protein. Counted here are about half a million distinct CDR3 sequences, around 22% occurring once; the ten biggest clones make up over 9%. Source material: blood. The receptor set was obtained from a woman aged 25 to 45 with Graves' ophthalmopathy.

The chain combines TRBV12-3 or TRBV12-4 with TRBJ1-2, with TRBD1 identical over 7 bases. The junction had 7 bases not matched to a gene; V was cut back by 8 bases and J by 4 bases. The CDR3 is 13 amino acids. The CDR3 DNA sequence: TGTGCCAGCGGCCCACAGGGGATCTATGGCTACACCTTC. It encodes CASGPQGIYGYTF.

Here the CDR3 DNA reads TGTGCCAGCAGTTTATACATAGAGACCCAGTACTTC. As protein: CASSLYIETQYF. The genes are TRBV12-3 or TRBV12-4 and TRBJ2-5, with D uncertain. Trimming removed 2 bases at V and 4 bases at J, with 5 bases between. The CDR3 totals 12 residues.

This clonotype was seen a few times. The gene calls are TRBV9 and TRBJ1-1; D is unresolved. Trimming removed 0 bases at V and 4 bases at J, with 7 bases between. This CDR3 spans 13 amino acids. The germline V gene has CDR1 SGDLS and CDR2 YYNGEE. Here the CDR3 DNA reads TGTGCCAGCAGCGTAGGCTGGGCCACTGAAGCTTTCTTT. It is translated as CASSVGWATEAFF.

In this sample, this clonotype turned up a few times. V usage is TRBV6-1 and J usage is TRBJ2-4; D possibly corresponds to TRBD1 (6 bases). V lost 7 bases and J lost 6, with 13 bases in between. The germline V gene has CDR1 MNHNS and CDR2 SASEGT. The CDR3 loop spans 13 amino acids. The CDR3 DNA follows: TGTGCCAGCACGAGGACAGAGGCAAACATTCAGTACTTC. Its translation is CASTRTEANIQYF.

There are many counts of this clonotype. CDR3 in amino acids: CASSLVVLSYEQYF. The CDR3 DNA follows: TGTGCCAGCAGCTTGGTTGTCCTCTCCTACGAGCAGTACTTC. The rearrangement joins TRBV5-5 to TRBJ2-7, with D unclear. Trimming removed 0 bases from V and 0 bases from J, with 7 bases in between. This CDR3 comprises 14 residues. The germline V gene has CDR1 SGHKS and CDR2 YYEKEE (reference sequence). Variable domain in full (rest from reference TRBV5-5 and TRBJ2-7): DAGVTQSPTHLIKTRGQQVTLRCSPISGHKSVSWYQQVLGQGPQFIFQYYEKEERGRGNFPDRFSARQFPNYSSELNVNALLLGDSALYLCASSLVVLSYEQYFGPGTRLTVT.

This clonotype was seen ten or more times. V is TRBV12-3 or TRBV12-4 and J is TRBJ2-6, with a possible D match to TRBD1 (5 bases). This CDR3 contains 15 residues. Trimming removed 5 bases at V and 4 bases at J, with 12 bases between. The CDR3 DNA reads TGTGCCAGCAGTAATCAGGGATCCGGGGCCAACGTCCTGACTTTC. This gives the protein CASSNQGSGANVLTF.

Ten or more counts support this clonotype. The chain combines TRBV30 with TRBJ1-2; 8 bases agree with TRBD1. V was clipped by 5 bases and J by 8 bases; unmatched bases: 16. Germline V gene lookup returns CDR1 GTSNPN and CDR2 SVGIG (reference sequence). This CDR3 is 15 amino acids long. CDR3 sequence (DNA): TGTGCCTGGTGTCCTCTCATACTGGACAGGGACGGCTACACCTTC. It specifies CAWCPLILDRDGYTF.

This clonotype was picked up many times. V usage is TRBV20-1 and J usage is TRBJ1-2, with D possibly TRBD1 on 6 matching bases. Germline V gives CDR1 DFQATT, CDR2 SNEGSKA (reference sequence). The CDR3 extends over 11 amino acids. The germline V and J ends were trimmed by 6 bases and 8 bases, with 13 bases remaining between them. The CDR3 sequence is CSASRGEGYTF. CDR3 bases: TGCAGTGCCTCCAGGGGTGAAGGCTACACCTTC.

The table lists this clonotype with many counts. J is TRBJ1-1 and V is TRBV7-8; D gene uncertain. Trimming cost V 0 bases and J 1 base, with 9 bases left between them. Germline CDR1 and CDR2: SGHVS and FQNEAQ. There are 15 residues in the CDR3. CDR3 sequence reads: CASSLAPLGNTEAFF. Written as DNA, the CDR3 is TGTGCCAGCAGCTTAGCGCCACTTGGGAACACTGAAGCTTTCTTT.

In the case of this clonotype: Since a much larger clone is just one base distant, this may be a read error. The V call is TRBV19, the J call TRBJ2-3, with D possibly matching TRBD1 (5 bases). The CDR3 runs to 15 residues. With 8 bases removed from V and 0 bases from J, the gap between germline ends came to 15 bases. Germline V gives CDR1 LNHDA, CDR2 SQIVND (reference sequence). The CDR3 sequence is CASRHRPSSTDTQYF. The CDR3 region has the DNA TGTGCCAGTCGGCACAGGCCGTCTAGCACAGATACGCAGTATTTT. The full variable domain, completed using reference TRBV19 and TRBJ2-3, is DGGITQSPKYLFRKEGQNVTLSCEQNLNHDAMYWYRQDPGQGLRLIYYSQIVNDFQKGDIAEGYSVSREKKESFPLTVTSAQKNPTAFYLCASRHRPSSTDTQYFGPGTRLTVL.

The V call is TRBV11-2, the J call TRBJ1-1, with unresolved D. The length of the CDR3 is 13 residues. V was trimmed by 3 bases and J by 3 bases, leaving 8 bases between them. Germline loops: CDR1 SGHAT, CDR2 FQNNGV. CDR3 sequence reads: CASSFALDTEAFF. The CDR3 DNA reads as TGTGCCAGCAGCTTTGCCCTCGACACTGAAGCTTTCTTT.

This clonotype occurred many times. This chain joins TRBV29-1 and TRBJ1-2; D gene unclear. This CDR3 region has 11 residues. CDR1 is SQVTM, CDR2 ANQGSEA, per germline. Trimming pared 2 bases from V and 5 bases from J, leaving 6 bases between. The CDR3 protein is CSVESLYGYTF. In DNA, the CDR3 is TGCAGCGTTGAATCTTTATATGGCTACACCTTC.

V and J are TRBV7-7 and TRBJ2-7; the match to TRBD1 covers 7 bases. This CDR3 spans 12 amino acids. Germline V CDR1 and CDR2: SSHAT, FNYEAQ (reference sequence). CDR3 bases: TGTGCTAACGAGACAGGGTCCTACGAGCAGTACTTC. Translation gives CANETGSYEQYF.

This clonotype came up many times. The chain has TRBV4-1 and TRBJ2-7, with D unclear. V dropped 0 bases and J dropped 2 bases, with 8 bases sitting between them. Germline V gene lookup returns CDR1 MGHRA and CDR2 YSYEKL. The CDR3 length is 14 residues. In DNA, the CDR3 is TGCGCCAGCAGCCAAGATGGGAATACCTACGAGCAGTACTTC. As protein: CASSQDGNTYEQYF.

The chain links TRBV7-3 to TRBJ1-1; possible D gene TRBD1, 5 bases. There are 13 residues in the CDR3. V gave up 4 bases and J gave up 3 bases, with 9 bases separating them. In germline, CDR1 is SGHTA, CDR2 FQGTGA. CDR3 amino acids: CASSSGTYTEAFF. For the CDR3, the DNA is TGTGCCAGCAGCTCAGGGACGTACACTGAAGCTTTCTTT.

This clonotype was recorded many times. CDR3: CASSLIPTGSTDTQYF. CDR3 bases: TGTGCCAGCAGTCTCATACCGACAGGGTCGACAGATACGCAGTATTTT. The rearrangement links TRBV6-2 or TRBV6-3 to TRBJ2-3; 7 bases are shared with TRBD1. V gave up 5 bases and J gave up 3 bases; unmatched junction bases: 11. The CDR3 runs to 16 residues. Germline V lookup: CDR1 MNHEY, CDR2 SVGEGT.

V is TRBV3-1 and J is TRBJ2-1; TRBD2 aligns across 10 bases. Germline loops: CDR1 LGHDT, CDR2 YNNKEL (reference sequence). CDR3 size: 15 residues. V shed 3 bases, J shed 7 bases, and the junction held 6 bases outside the gene matches. CDR3: CASSQAGLAINEQFF. CDR3 coding DNA: TGTGCCAGCAGCCAGGCGGGACTAGCGATAAATGAGCAGTTCTTC.

This clonotype was found many times. The rearrangement links TRBV5-1 to TRBJ2-7; D is uncertain. Trimming left V 0 bases short and J 3 bases short, with 13 bases between. Germline CDR1 is SGHRS and CDR2 is YFSETQ. The CDR3 length is 15 residues. CDR3 protein: CASSLASVYYYEQYF. CDR3 nucleotides: TGCGCCAGCAGCTTGGCGTCAGTATACTACTACGAGCAGTACTTC.

This clonotype was observed at least ten times. The rearrangement links TRBV2 to TRBJ1-2; TRBD1 matches 8 bases. The V and J ends lost 4 bases and 1 base, in that order; junction bases with no gene match: 14. Germline loops: CDR1 SNHLY, CDR2 FYNNEI. This CDR3 region has 18 residues. CDR3 sequence: CASSVDETGVFFNYGYTF. In nucleotides, the CDR3 is TGTGCCAGCAGTGTAGATGAGACAGGGGTGTTCTTTAACTATGGCTACACCTTC. The whole variable domain, filled in from reference TRBV2 and TRBJ1-2, reads EPEVTQTPSHQVTQMGQEVILRCVPISNHLYFYWYRQILGQKVEFLVSFYNNEISEKSEIFDDQFSVERPDGSNFTLKIRSTKLEDSAMYFCASSVDETGVFFNYGYTFGSGTRLTVV.

This clonotype came up many times. The V call is TRBV7-2, the J call TRBJ1-2; no definite D call. The CDR3 runs to 14 residues. The ends were cut back, 5 bases at V and 4 bases at J, with 14 bases in the middle. The germline V gene encodes CDR1 SGHTA and CDR2 FQGNSA. The DNA for the CDR3 is TGTGCCAGCAGCCCAACCCTGGGATCCTATGGCTACACCTTC. Amino acid sequence: CASSPTLGSYGYTF.

The chain uses TRBV7-8 and TRBJ1-1; D unresolved. V lost 5 bases to trimming and J lost 4 bases, with 20 bases between them. Germline CDR1 and CDR2: SGHVS and FQNEAQ. The CDR3 spans 16 residues. The CDR3 bases are TGTGCCAGCAGCCTTGCGGTCTTCGGGAGAATCACTGAAGCTTTCTTT. It codes for CASSLAVFGRITEAFF.

There are many counts of this clonotype. The rearrangement joins TRBV6-1 to TRBJ2-7, with 9 positions matching TRBD1. V lost 3 bases, J lost 12 bases, and 12 bases stayed unmatched. Germline CDR1 reads MNHNS; CDR2 reads SASEGT. CDR3 length equals 14 residues. In DNA, the CDR3 is TGTGCCAGCAGTGAGGACGAGCCGTGGGACAGGGCGTACTTC. Its translation: CASSEDEPWDRAYF.

Only a few counts were recorded for this clonotype. The chain combines TRBV29-1 with TRBJ2-5; D gene ambiguous. CDR1 is SQVTM, CDR2 ANQGSEA, per germline. The CDR3 consists of 12 residues. V lost 4 bases and J 1 base, leaving 7 bases between the germline ends. CDR3 amino acids: CSVVRTQETQYF. The CDR3 DNA sequence: TGCAGCGTTGTCAGGACCCAAGAGACCCAGTACTTC. Filled out from reference TRBV29-1 and TRBJ2-5, the complete variable domain reads SAVISQKPSRDICQRGTSLTIQCQVDSQVTMMFWYRQQPGQSLTLIATANQGSEATYESGFVIDKFPISRPNLTFSTLTVSNMSPEDSSIYLCSVVRTQETQYFGPGTRLLVL.

In this sample, this clonotype turned up a few times. The chain links TRBV12-3 or TRBV12-4 to TRBJ2-4; 9 nucleotides match TRBD1. With V trimmed by 3 bases and J by 8 bases, 8 bases remained unmatched. The CDR3 length is 15 residues. CDR3 loop: CASSLGQGWSYIQYF. The CDR3 DNA reads TGTGCCAGCAGTTTGGGACAGGGTTGGTCATACATTCAGTACTTC.

There are many counts of this clonotype. This chain joins TRBV12-3 or TRBV12-4 and TRBJ2-7; D unresolved. Trimming left V 3 bases short and J 6 bases short, with 9 bases between. The CDR3 totals 12 residues. The CDR3 spells CASSFTVSEQYF. CDR3 bases: TGTGCCAGCAGTTTCACTGTCTCCGAGCAGTACTTC.